These 3 T cell receptor beta chains came from one sample sequenced in a study of cytomegalovirus exposure and HLA in healthy donors. PCR primers comprised 60 Vbeta and 13 Jbeta primers. Generated by immunoSEQ multiplex PCR, the TCRdb table keeps only in-frame clones and is missing some. This table holds about 140,000 clones, around 77% found once. The sequenced material came from PBMCs. The receptors stem from a man aged 25-45 years in good health and CMV-seronegative.

This clone was detected only once. The V call is TRBV2, the J call TRBJ2-7; 8 nucleotides align to TRBD2. CDR1 and CDR2 from the germline V gene are SNHLY and FYNNEI. The CDR3 runs to 15 residues. The junction had 6 bases not matched to a gene; V was cut back by 3 bases and J by 2 bases. The CDR3 loop reads CASSDPAGVTYEQYF. DNA of the CDR3: TGTGCCAGCAGTGATCCAGCGGGAGTAACCTACGAGCAGTACTTC. Looking up the rest from reference TRBV2 and TRBJ2-7 gives the full variable domain: EPEVTQTPSHQVTQMGQEVILRCVPISNHLYFYWYRQILGQKVEFLVSFYNNEISEKSEIFDDQFSVERPDGSNFTLKIRSTKLEDSAMYFCASSDPAGVTYEQYFGPGTRLTVT.

V is TRBV7-8 and J is TRBJ1-1; perhaps TRBD1 as D (6 bases). The CDR3 extends over 12 amino acids. CDR1 is SGHVS, CDR2 FQNEAQ, per germline. V was clipped by 8 bases and J by 1 base, with 8 bases between them. The CDR3 coding sequence is TGTGCCAGCCGGACAGAGAACACTGAAGCTTTCTTT. Translated, it gives CASRTENTEAFF.

This clone occurred once. J is TRBJ2-5 and V is TRBV30; 7 bases are a match to TRBD1. V lost 3 bases and J lost 2; bases outside the gene matches: 12. Germline lookup yields CDR1 GTSNPN and CDR2 SVGIG (reference sequence). This CDR3 spans 16 amino acids. CDR3 DNA: TGTGCCTGGAGACCCCGGTGGGGCAGGGGGCAAGAGACCCAGTACTTC. Its translation: CAWRPRWGRGQETQYF.